One sample yielded the 8 T cell receptor beta chains listed below, sequenced in a study of Ad26.COV2.S vaccination and SARS-CoV-2 variants. Treatment described: around 19 received Ad26.COV2.S at low or high dose, single or two shots; a few received placebo; per-sample allocation not given. Specimens were obtained on day 63 following the first vaccine or placebo injection. Method: immunoSEQ multiplex PCR; TCRdb's copy keeps in-frame clones and lacks some. The sample includes a few hundred thousand clones, 83% of them seen just once. Sequencing used peripheral blood, obtained in a trial of Ad26.COV2.S vaccine versus placebo. The receptors come from a person between 18 and 59 years old who received the Ad26.COV2.S COVID-19 vaccine or a placebo.

The chain links TRBV7-2 to TRBJ2-7, with 10 positions matching TRBD1. CDR1 is SGHTA, CDR2 FQGNSA, per germline. The CDR3 covers 15 residues. V shed 8 bases, J shed 7 bases, and the junction held 14 bases outside the gene matches. This CDR3 is CASPGPPGQGKEQYF. As DNA, the CDR3 is TGTGCCAGCCCTGGTCCACCGGGACAGGGGAAGGAGCAGTACTTC.

CDR3 in DNA: TGTGCCAGCAGTTACGGCGGGAGTGGCTACGAGCAGTACTTC. This codes for CASSYGGSGYEQYF. This chain joins TRBV6-5 and TRBJ2-7; 7 bases map to TRBD2. The germline V gene encodes CDR1 MNHEY and CDR2 SVGAGI. The CDR3 consists of 14 residues. Trimming removed 2 bases from V and 3 bases from J; junction bases left unmatched: 4.

The rearrangement links TRBV30 to TRBJ1-1, with D tentatively TRBD1 (5 bases). The germline gives CDR1 GTSNPN, CDR2 SVGIG (reference sequence). V lost 0 bases, J lost 4 bases, and 9 bases lay in between. CDR3 length equals 13 residues. DNA of the CDR3: TGTGCCTGGAGTGTACGGCAGGGCACTGAAGCTTTCTTT. Its translation: CAWSVRQGTEAFF.

The chain is built from TRBV7-3 and TRBJ2-1, with D uncertain. The ends were cut back, 6 bases at V and 4 bases at J, with 13 bases in the middle. The CDR3 is 14 amino acids. CDR1 is SGHTA, CDR2 FQGTGA, per germline. Here the CDR3 DNA reads TGTGCCAGCAGAAGGGATCCAAAATACAATGAGCAGTTCTTC. Its protein product is CASRRDPKYNEQFF. Full variable domain (remainder filled in from reference TRBV7-3 and TRBJ2-1): GAGVSQTPSNKVTEKGKYVELRCDPISGHTALYWYRQSLGQGPEFLIYFQGTGAADDSGLPNDRFFAVRPEGSVSTLKIQRTERGDSAVYLCASRRDPKYNEQFFGPGTRLTVL.

The gene calls are TRBV9 and TRBJ1-2; 7 bases match TRBD1. With 0 bases clipped from V and 3 bases from J, the junction kept 23 bases outside the gene matches. CDR1 and CDR2 (germline): SGDLS, YYNGEE. The CDR3 runs 21 residues. CDR3 in amino acids: CASSVVGRLDRLLMGDYGYTF. The CDR3 DNA is TGTGCCAGCAGCGTAGTAGGTAGACTGGACAGGTTGCTGATGGGGGACTATGGCTACACCTTC. Full variable domain (rest looked up from reference TRBV9 and TRBJ1-2): DSGVTQTPKHLITATGQRVTLRCSPRSGDLSVYWYQQSLDQGLQFLIQYYNGEERAKGNILERFSAQQFPDLHSELNLSSLELGDSALYFCASSVVGRLDRLLMGDYGYTFGSGTRLTVV.

The chain carries TRBV27 and TRBJ2-2; 8 bases are a match to TRBD2. The CDR3 totals 15 residues. Germline loops: CDR1 MNHEY, CDR2 SMNVEV (reference sequence). The trim removed 3 bases at V and 4 bases at J, leaving 4 bases unmatched. In nucleotides, the CDR3 is TGTGCCAGCAGTTTTGCGGGAGGAGCCACCGGGGAGCTGTTTTTT. This encodes CASSFAGGATGELFF.

The genes are TRBV7-9 and TRBJ1-1; a possible D gene is TRBD1 (5 bases). This CDR3 has 15 amino acids. V shed 5 bases and J shed 1 base, with 14 bases lying between them. Per the germline V gene, CDR1 is SEHNR and CDR2 is FQNEAQ (reference sequence). The CDR3, as DNA: TGTGCCAGCAGCCCCCGGGACGCGAAGAACACTGAAGCTTTCTTT. Residues: CASSPRDAKNTEAFF.

The V gene is TRBV3-1 (or the pseudogene TRBV3-2), the J gene TRBJ1-2, with TRBD1 matching 7 bases. The V gene end was trimmed by 4 bases and the J gene end by 4 bases; junction bases not matched to a gene: 15. The CDR3 covers 17 residues. Germline assignment: CDR1 LGHDT and CDR2 YNNKEL (reference sequence). Written as DNA, the CDR3 is TGTGCCAGCAGCCCCTCGCGACAGGGCAGAAGGGTCTATGGCTACACCTTC. Translated, it gives CASSPSRQGRRVYGYTF.